The next 6 T cell receptor beta chains were all read from a single sample in a study of T-cell reconstitution after alpha-beta-depleted transplantation in children. This sample's TCRbeta library carried unique molecular identifier barcodes. TCRdb itself ran the PCR reads through MiXCR, one entry per CDR3 protein. The table records more than 500,000 distinct CDR3 sequences, 10% to 12% of them present only once. Sequences were derived from PBMCs, mostly from graft donor cells, sampled 180 days after TCRalphabeta/CD19-depleted stem cell transplant. The receptors stem from a female patient aged 2 to 10 who had a stem cell transplant for aplastic anemia, so the T cells may come from the graft donor.

V is TRBV7-6 and J is TRBJ2-7; 8 nucleotides line up with TRBD2. Germline V gives CDR1 SGHVS, CDR2 FNYEAQ. This CDR3 has 17 amino acids. V trimming: 2 bases; J trimming: 0 bases; junction bases outside the gene matches: 9. CDR3 sequence reads: CASSLKPGLVASYEQYF. The CDR3 region has the DNA TGTGCCAGCAGCTTAAAACCGGGACTAGTTGCCTCCTACGAGCAGTACTTC.

The rearrangement links TRBV20-1 to TRBJ1-2; D remains unclear. Trimming took 6 bases from V and 4 from J, leaving 24 bases between them. The V gene's germline CDR1 is DFQATT and CDR2 SNEGSKA (reference sequence). CDR3 length: 16 residues. The CDR3 DNA is TGCAGTGCCGTGGGCCCGGGAAGGCAACGGGGCTATGGCTACACCTTC. This translates into CSAVGPGRQRGYGYTF.

The V and J genes are TRBV7-2 and TRBJ1-3, with D unresolved. V was trimmed by 1 base and J by 0 bases, leaving 7 bases between them. There are 15 residues in the CDR3. CDR1 and CDR2 from the germline V gene are SGHTA and FQGNSA. The CDR3 bases are TGTGCCAGCAGCTTAGTTCCACTCTCTGGAAACACCATATATTTT. Amino acid sequence: CASSLVPLSGNTIYF.

This clonotype was seen many times. The chain joins TRBV20-1 to TRBJ2-3; D is unclear. V lost 1 base and J 1 base, leaving 12 bases between the germline ends. CDR3 length equals 15 residues. The germline V gene encodes CDR1 DFQATT and CDR2 SNEGSKA (reference sequence). Here the CDR3 reads CSARVRSPRTDTQYF. The CDR3 DNA follows: TGCAGTGCTAGAGTTCGCAGTCCTCGCACAGATACGCAGTATTTT.

This clonotype appeared a few times. The gene calls are TRBV28 and TRBJ2-5; tentatively, D is TRBD1 (6 bases). There are 14 residues in the CDR3. Germline loops: CDR1 MDHEN, CDR2 SYDVKM. Trimming stripped 3 bases from V and 5 bases from J, with 13 bases between. The CDR3: CASSFWTVMETQYF. In nucleotides, the CDR3 is TGTGCCAGCAGTTTCTGGACAGTCATGGAGACCCAGTACTTC.

The chain links TRBV7-9 to TRBJ1-3, with D possibly TRBD1 on 5 matching bases. The CDR3 is 16 amino acids. Germline CDR1 is SEHNR and CDR2 is FQNEAQ (reference sequence). V was clipped by 5 bases and J by 0 bases, with 14 bases between them. The CDR3 region has the DNA TGTGCCAGCAGCAGACTCAGGGCTACCTCTGGAAACACCATATATTTT. Its translation: CASSRLRATSGNTIYF.